The text below deals with one T cell receptor (beta chain). The antigen is unknown. The sample belongs to a study of shared clonotypes between healthy human individuals. Study details: Sampling drew on donors who were a couple of women and three men aged 18 to 49. Study-wide results and limits: Non-shared clonotypes showed lower generation probabilities than clonotypes common to all four donors. Large sequencing depth failed to make sorted-subset sequencing complete, rarefaction showed. Researchers found naive subsets generally carried larger estimated richness than memory subsets.

This table comes from immunoSEQ multiplex PCR, and its TCRdb copy is limited to in-frame clones, with some not included. The data contain about 2.4 million clones, more than 90% of them singletons. CDR1 and CDR2 (germline): SGHRS, YFSETQ. CDR3 size: 13 residues. Trimming removed 5 bases from V and 5 bases from J, with 13 bases in between. The TCR was taken from a man younger than 35 in good health. The V gene is TRBV5-1, the J gene TRBJ1-1, with D perhaps matching TRBD1 (5 bases). The sequencing input was naive CD4+ T cells sorted from blood. As for subset: CD45RA+ positively selected. CDR3 loop: CASSGAGSTEAFF. In DNA, the CDR3 is TGCGCCAGCAGTGGGGCAGGCTCTACTGAAGCTTTCTTT.